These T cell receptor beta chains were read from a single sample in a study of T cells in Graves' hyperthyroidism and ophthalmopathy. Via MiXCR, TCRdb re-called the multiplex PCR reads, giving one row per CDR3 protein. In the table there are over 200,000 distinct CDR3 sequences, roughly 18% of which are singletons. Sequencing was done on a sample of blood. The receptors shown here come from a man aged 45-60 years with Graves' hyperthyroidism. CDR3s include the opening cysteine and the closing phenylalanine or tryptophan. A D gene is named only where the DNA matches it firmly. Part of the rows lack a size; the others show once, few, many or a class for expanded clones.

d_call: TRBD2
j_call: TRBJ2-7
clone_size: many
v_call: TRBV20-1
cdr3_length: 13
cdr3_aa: CSAGPSGSSEQYF
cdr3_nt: TGCAGTGCTGGTCCTAGCGGGAGCTCCGAGCAGTACTTC

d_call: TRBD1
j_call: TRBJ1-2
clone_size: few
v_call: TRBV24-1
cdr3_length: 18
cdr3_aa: CATSDGTRGTGSNYGYTF
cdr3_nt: TGTGCCACCAGTGATGGAACACGGGGGACAGGATCGAACTATGGCTACACCTTC

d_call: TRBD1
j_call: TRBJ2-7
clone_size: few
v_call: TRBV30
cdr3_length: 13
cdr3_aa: CAWTKGAALEQYF
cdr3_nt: TGTGCCTGGACGAAGGGGGCGGCTCTCGAGCAGTACTTC

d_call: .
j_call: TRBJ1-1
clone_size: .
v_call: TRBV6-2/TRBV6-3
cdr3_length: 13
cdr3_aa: CASSYRSHTEAFF
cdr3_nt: TGTGCCAGCAGTTATAGGTCCCACACTGAAGCTTTCTTT

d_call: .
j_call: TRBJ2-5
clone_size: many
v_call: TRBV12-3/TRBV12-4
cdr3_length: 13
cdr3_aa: CASSLGTQETQYF
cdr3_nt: TGTGCCAGCAGTTTAGGGACCCAAGAGACCCAGTACTTC

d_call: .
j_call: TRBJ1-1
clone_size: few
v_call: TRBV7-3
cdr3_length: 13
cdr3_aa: CASSLWENTEAFF
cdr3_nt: TGTGCCAGCAGCTTATGGGAGAACACTGAAGCTTTCTTT

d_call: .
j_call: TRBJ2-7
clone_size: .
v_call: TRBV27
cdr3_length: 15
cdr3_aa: CASSLGAGYPYEQYF
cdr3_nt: TGTGCCAGCAGTTTAGGGGCAGGGTACCCCTACGAGCAGTACTTC

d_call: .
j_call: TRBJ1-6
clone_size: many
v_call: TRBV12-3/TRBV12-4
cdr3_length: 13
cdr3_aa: CASSWGSNSPLHF
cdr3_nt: TGTGCCAGCAGTTGGGGCAGTAATTCACCCCTCCACTTT

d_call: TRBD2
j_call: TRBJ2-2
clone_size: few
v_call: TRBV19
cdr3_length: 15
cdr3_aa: CASSNPGTSGKELFF
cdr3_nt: TGTGCCAGTAGTAACCCCGGGACTAGCGGGAAGGAGCTGTTTTTT

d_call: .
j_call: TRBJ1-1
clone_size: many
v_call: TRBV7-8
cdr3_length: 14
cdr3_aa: CASSGTRQNTEAFF
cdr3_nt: TGTGCCAGCAGCGGAACCCGACAGAACACTGAAGCTTTCTTT

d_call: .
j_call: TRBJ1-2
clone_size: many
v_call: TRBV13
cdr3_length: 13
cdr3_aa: CASSLSPGGGYTF
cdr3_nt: TGTGCCAGCAGCTTATCCCCCGGGGGTGGCTACACCTTC

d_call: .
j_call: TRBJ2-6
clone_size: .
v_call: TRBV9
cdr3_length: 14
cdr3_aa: CASSGFSGANVLTF
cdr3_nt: TGTGCCAGCAGCGGGTTCTCTGGGGCCAACGTCCTGACTTTC

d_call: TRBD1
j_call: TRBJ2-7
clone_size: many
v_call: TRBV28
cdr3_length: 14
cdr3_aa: CASSWDRDPHEQYF
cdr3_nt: TGTGCCAGCAGCTGGGACAGGGATCCCCACGAGCAGTACTTC

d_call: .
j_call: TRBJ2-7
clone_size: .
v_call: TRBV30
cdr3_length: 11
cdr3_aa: CAWSDPYEQYF
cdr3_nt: TGTGCCTGGAGTGATCCCTACGAGCAGTACTTC

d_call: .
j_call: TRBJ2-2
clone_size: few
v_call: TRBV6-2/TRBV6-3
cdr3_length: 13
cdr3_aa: CASSYPGSRELFF
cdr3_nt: TGTGCCAGCAGTTACCCCGGGAGCAGGGAGCTGTTTTTT

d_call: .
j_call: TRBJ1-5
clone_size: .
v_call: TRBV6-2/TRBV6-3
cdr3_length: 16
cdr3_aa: CANTSAHRGSNQPQHF
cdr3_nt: TGTGCCAACACCTCCGCCCATCGGGGGAGCAATCAGCCCCAGCATTTT

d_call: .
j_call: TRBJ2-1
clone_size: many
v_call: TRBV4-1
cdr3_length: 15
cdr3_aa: CASSQVGKNYNEQFF
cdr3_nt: TGCGCCAGCAGCCAAGTTGGCAAAAACTACAATGAGCAGTTCTTC

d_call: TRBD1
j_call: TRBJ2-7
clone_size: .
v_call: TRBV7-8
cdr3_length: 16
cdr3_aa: CASSSRTGEASYEQYF
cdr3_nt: TGTGCCAGCAGCTCCCGGACAGGGGAAGCCTCCTACGAGCAGTACTTC

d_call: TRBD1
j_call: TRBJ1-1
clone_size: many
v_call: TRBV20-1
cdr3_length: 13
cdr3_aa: CSAAITGATEAFF
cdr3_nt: TGCAGTGCTGCCATAACAGGGGCCACTGAAGCTTTCTTT

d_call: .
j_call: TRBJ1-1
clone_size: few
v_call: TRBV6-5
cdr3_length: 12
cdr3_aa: CASSYPGVGAFF
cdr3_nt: TGTGCCAGCAGTTACCCGGGCGTTGGGGCTTTCTTT

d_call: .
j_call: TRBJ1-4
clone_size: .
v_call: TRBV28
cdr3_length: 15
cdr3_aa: CASRPFGQINEKLFF
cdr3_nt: TGTGCCAGCAGACCTTTTGGGCAGATAAATGAAAAACTGTTTTTT

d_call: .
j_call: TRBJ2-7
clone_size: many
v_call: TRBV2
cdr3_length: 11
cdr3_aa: CASGKDGEQYF
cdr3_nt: TGTGCCAGCGGAAAGGACGGCGAGCAGTACTTC

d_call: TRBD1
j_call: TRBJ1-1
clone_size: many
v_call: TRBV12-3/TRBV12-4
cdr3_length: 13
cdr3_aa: CATQLGQGAEAFF
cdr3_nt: TGTGCCACCCAATTGGGACAGGGCGCTGAAGCTTTCTTT

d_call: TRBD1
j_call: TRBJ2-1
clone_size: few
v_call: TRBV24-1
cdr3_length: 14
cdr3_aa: CATSGPDRVNEQFF
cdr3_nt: TGTGCCACCAGTGGCCCTGACAGGGTCAATGAGCAGTTCTTC

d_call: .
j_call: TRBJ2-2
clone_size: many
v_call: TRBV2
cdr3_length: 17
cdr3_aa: CASRKTGFGINTGELFF
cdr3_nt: TGTGCCAGCAGGAAGACAGGTTTCGGGATAAACACCGGGGAGCTGTTTTTT

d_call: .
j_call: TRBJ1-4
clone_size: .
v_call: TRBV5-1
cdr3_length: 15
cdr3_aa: CASSFNGMTNEKLFF
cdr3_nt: TGCGCCAGCAGCTTTAATGGGATGACTAATGAAAAACTGTTTTTT

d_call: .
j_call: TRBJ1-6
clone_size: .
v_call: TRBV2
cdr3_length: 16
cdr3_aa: CASSEALRGEGSPLHF
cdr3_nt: TGTGCCAGCAGTGAAGCGCTTAGGGGAGAGGGTTCACCCCTCCACTTT

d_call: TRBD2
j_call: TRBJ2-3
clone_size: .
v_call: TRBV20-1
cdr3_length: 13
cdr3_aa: CSPSGQTGDTQYF
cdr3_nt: TGCAGTCCTAGCGGGCAAACGGGAGATACGCAGTATTTT

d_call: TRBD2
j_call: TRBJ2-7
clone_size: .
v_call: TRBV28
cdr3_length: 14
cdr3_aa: CASRSSGRAGEQYF
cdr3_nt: TGTGCCAGCAGGAGTAGCGGGAGGGCCGGGGAGCAGTACTTC

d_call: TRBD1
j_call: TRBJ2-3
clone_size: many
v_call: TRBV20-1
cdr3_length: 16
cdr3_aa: CSARDRVRSSTDTQYF
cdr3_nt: TGCAGTGCCAGGGACAGGGTTCGTTCTAGCACAGATACGCAGTATTTT

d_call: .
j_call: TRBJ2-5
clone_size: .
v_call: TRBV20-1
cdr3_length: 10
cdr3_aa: CRVQGETQYF
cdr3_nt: TGCAGGGTACAGGGAGAGACCCAGTACTTC

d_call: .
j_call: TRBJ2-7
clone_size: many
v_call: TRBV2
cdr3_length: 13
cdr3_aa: CASSGTFNYEQYF
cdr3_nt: TGTGCCAGCAGCGGGACTTTTAATTACGAGCAGTACTTC

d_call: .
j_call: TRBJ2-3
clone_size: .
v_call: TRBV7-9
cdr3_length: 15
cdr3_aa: CASSLSDSLDDTQYF
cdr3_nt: TGTGCCAGCAGTCTCTCCGACTCTTTAGACGATACGCAGTATTTT

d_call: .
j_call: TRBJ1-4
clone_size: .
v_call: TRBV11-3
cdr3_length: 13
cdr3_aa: CASSLESGRKLFF
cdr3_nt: TGTGCCAGCAGCTTAGAAAGCGGGAGAAAACTGTTTTTT

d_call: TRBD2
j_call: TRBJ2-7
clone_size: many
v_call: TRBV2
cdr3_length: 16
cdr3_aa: CASSEGTSGFTYEQYF
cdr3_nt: TGTGCCAGCAGTGAAGGGACTAGCGGTTTTACCTACGAGCAGTACTTC

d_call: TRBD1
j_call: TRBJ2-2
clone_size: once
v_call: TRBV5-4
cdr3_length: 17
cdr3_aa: CASQWGSGGSGTGELFF
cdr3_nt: TGTGCCAGCCAATGGGGGTCAGGGGGCTCTGGCACCGGGGAGCTGTTTTTT

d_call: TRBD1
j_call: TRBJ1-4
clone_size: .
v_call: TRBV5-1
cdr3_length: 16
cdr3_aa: CASSLGQGAKNEKLFF
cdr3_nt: TGCGCCAGCAGCTTGGGACAGGGGGCCAAAAATGAAAAACTGTTTTTT

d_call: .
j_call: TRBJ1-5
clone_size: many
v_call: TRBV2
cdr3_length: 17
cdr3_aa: CASLLDLVQGFSQPQHF
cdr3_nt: TGTGCCAGCCTTCTCGACCTCGTACAGGGTTTTAGTCAGCCCCAGCATTTT

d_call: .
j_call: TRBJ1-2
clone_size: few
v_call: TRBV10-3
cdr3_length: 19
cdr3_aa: CAISETAPGKGGIDYGYTF
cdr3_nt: TGTGCCATCAGTGAGACCGCCCCTGGGAAAGGGGGAATCGACTATGGCTACACCTTC

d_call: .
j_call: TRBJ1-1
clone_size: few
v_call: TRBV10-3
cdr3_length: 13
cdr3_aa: CAISEFLGTEAFF
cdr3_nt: TGTGCCATCAGTGAGTTCTTGGGCACTGAAGCTTTCTTT

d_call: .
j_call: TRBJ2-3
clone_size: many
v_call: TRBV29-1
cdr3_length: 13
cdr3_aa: CSVHPESTDTQYF
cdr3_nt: TGCAGCGTTCATCCGGAGTCCACAGATACGCAGTATTTT

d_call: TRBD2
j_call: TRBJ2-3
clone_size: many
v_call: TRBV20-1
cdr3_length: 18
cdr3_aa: CSALLGTSGRWDTDTQYF
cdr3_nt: TGCAGTGCTCTATTAGGGACTAGCGGGAGGTGGGACACAGATACGCAGTATTTT

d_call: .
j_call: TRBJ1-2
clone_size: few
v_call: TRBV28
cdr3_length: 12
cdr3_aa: CASSLGHYGYTF
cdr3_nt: TGTGCCAGCAGTTTAGGACATTATGGCTACACCTTC

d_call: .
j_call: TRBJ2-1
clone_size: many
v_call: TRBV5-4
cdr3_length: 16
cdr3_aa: CASSLNGKEWGNEQFF
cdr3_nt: TGTGCCAGCAGCTTGAATGGCAAAGAATGGGGCAATGAGCAGTTCTTC

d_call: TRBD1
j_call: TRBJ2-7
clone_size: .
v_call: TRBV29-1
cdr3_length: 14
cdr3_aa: CSVDKDRSVYEQYF
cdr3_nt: TGCAGCGTTGACAAGGACAGGTCTGTCTACGAGCAGTACTTC

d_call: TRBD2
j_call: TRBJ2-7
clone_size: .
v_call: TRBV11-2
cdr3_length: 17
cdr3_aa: CASRPLRVAGGSYEQYF
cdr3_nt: TGTGCCAGCAGACCCCTTAGAGTAGCGGGAGGCTCCTACGAGCAGTACTTC

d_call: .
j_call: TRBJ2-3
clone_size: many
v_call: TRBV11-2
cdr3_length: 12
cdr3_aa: CASSSGSGTQYF
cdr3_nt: TGTGCCAGCAGCTCTGGATCGGGGACGCAGTATTTT

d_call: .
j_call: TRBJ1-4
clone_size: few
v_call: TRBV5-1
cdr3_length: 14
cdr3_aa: CASSLGRGDEKLFF
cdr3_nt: TGCGCCAGCAGCTTGGGACGGGGGGATGAAAAACTGTTTTTT